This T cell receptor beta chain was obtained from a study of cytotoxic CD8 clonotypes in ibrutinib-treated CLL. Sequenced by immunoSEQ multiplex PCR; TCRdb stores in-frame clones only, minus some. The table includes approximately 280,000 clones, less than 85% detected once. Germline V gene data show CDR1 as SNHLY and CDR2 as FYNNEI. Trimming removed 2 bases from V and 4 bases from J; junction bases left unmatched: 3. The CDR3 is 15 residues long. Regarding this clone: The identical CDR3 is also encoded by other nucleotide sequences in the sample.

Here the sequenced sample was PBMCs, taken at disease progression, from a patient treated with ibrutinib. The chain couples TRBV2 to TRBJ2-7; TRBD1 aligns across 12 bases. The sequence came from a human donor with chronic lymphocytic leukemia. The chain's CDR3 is CASSERGQGAYEQYF. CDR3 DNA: TGTGCCAGCAGTGAAAGGGGACAGGGGGCTTACGAGCAGTACTTC.